The 8 T cell receptor beta chains in this list originate from one sample, sequenced in a study of OX40 agonist ivuxolimab in advanced cancers. The repertoire was sequenced with immunoSEQ multiplex PCR; TCRdb's copy has only in-frame clones and lacks some. The top ten clones hold around 0.9% of a sample with roughly 56,000 clones, 65% to 90% of them seen once. The sample here was CD4+ or CD8+ T cells sorted from blood, taken in a trial of the OX40 agonist ivuxolimab. Receptor source: an adult with an advanced solid tumor such as melanoma, head and neck, liver or kidney cancer.

V gene TRBV5-1 combines with J gene TRBJ1-1; D unclear. Trimming removed 0 bases at V and 1 base at J, with 7 bases between. This CDR3 has 14 amino acids. Germline CDR1 and CDR2: SGHRS and YFSETQ. The CDR3 region is CASSLASQNTEAFF. CDR3 bases: TGCGCCAGCAGCTTGGCCAGCCAGAACACTGAAGCTTTCTTT.

This chain uses TRBV7-2 with TRBJ2-5; the match to TRBD2 covers 8 bases. CDR3 length equals 14 residues. Germline V lookup: CDR1 SGHTA, CDR2 FQGNSA. The V segment lost 6 bases and the J segment 2 bases; nucleotides outside the gene matches: 5. The CDR3, as DNA: TGTGCCAGCAGTATACAGCGGGGGCAAGAGACCCAGTACTTC. This encodes CASSIQRGQETQYF.

The chain has TRBV5-6 and TRBJ1-4, with TRBD1 identical over 11 bases. Germline CDR1 is SGHDT and CDR2 is YYEEEE. The junction had 8 bases not matched to a gene; V was cut back by 4 bases and J by 6 bases. The length of the CDR3 is 16 residues. CDR3 in amino acids: CASSPRTGGRDEKLFF. The DNA for the CDR3 is TGTGCCAGCAGCCCCCGGACAGGGGGCAGGGATGAAAAACTGTTTTTT.

The gene calls are TRBV6-5 and TRBJ1-5; maybe TRBD1 (6 bases). The CDR3 loop spans 16 amino acids. Trimming took 6 bases from V and 2 from J, leaving 17 bases between them. The germline V gene encodes CDR1 MNHEY and CDR2 SVGAGI. The CDR3 DNA reads as TGTGCCAGCAGCTACAGGGCGGGTTCGGGCAATCAGCCCCAGCATTTT. Its translation: CASSYRAGSGNQPQHF.

This chain joins TRBV10-3 and TRBJ2-5; 10 bases agree with TRBD2. The germline gives CDR1 ENHRY, CDR2 SYGVKD. The CDR3 covers 16 residues. V lost 4 bases to trimming and J lost 1 base; unmatched junction nucleotides: 6. CDR3: CAISGSSGGGQETQYF. The DNA for the CDR3 is TGTGCCATCAGTGGTTCTAGCGGGGGAGGCCAAGAGACCCAGTACTTC.

This sequence joins TRBV7-3 and TRBJ2-7; possibly TRBD1 for D (6 bases). This CDR3 is built from 16 residues. The germline V gene has CDR1 SGHTA and CDR2 FQGTGA. The V end was cut by 5 bases, the J end by 0 bases, with 17 bases between. DNA of the CDR3: TGTGCCAGCAGCAACCAACCAGGGGCTCCCTCCTACGAGCAGTACTTC. Translated, it gives CASSNQPGAPSYEQYF.

The chain recombines TRBV5-4 with TRBJ1-2; TRBD1 matches at 9 bases. V lost 5 bases, J lost 2 bases, and 7 bases stayed unmatched. Germline V gene data show CDR1 as SGHNT and CDR2 as YYREEE (reference sequence). This CDR3 is built from 15 residues. CDR3 residues: CASSPRGTGNYGYTF. CDR3 nucleotides: TGTGCCAGCAGTCCGCGAGGGACAGGGAACTATGGCTACACCTTC.

The V call is TRBV5-1, the J call TRBJ2-1; tentatively, D is TRBD2 (6 bases). Germline V gene data show CDR1 as SGHRS and CDR2 as YFSETQ. The V end lost 5 bases, the J end lost 5 bases, and 14 bases lay between the germline ends. The CDR3 covers 14 residues. CDR3 sequence reads: CASRDAGNNNEQFF. The CDR3 DNA is TGCGCCAGCAGGGATGCGGGGAATAACAATGAGCAGTTCTTC. The full variable domain, with the rest looked up from reference TRBV5-1 and TRBJ2-1, is KAGVTQTPRYLIKTRGQQVTLSCSPISGHRSVSWYQQTPGQGLQFLFEYFSETQRNKGNFPGRFSGRQFSNSRSEMNVSTLELGDSALYLCASRDAGNNNEQFFGPGTRLTVL.